The clone carrying this T cell receptor (beta chain) was recorded many times. No antigen is known for it. CDR3 length equals 13 residues. Trimming left V 11 bases short and J 5 bases short, with 19 bases between. CDR1 and CDR2 from the germline V gene are SNHLY and FYNNEI. A process of 5'RACE template switching, which added a universal primer site and UMIs, was used to make TCR cDNA. A single record per CDR3 protein comes from TCRdb applying MiXCR to the 5' RACE reads. The sample has 28,000 or so distinct CDR3 sequences; nearly 4.5% are singletons. The data originate from a study of T cells after yellow fever vaccination. Study results and caveats: Post-booster reappearance was seen for most primary-vaccination clones (around 96% CD4, 88% CD8). Clonotypes appearing in both CD4 and CD8 compartments existed, and their share was small.

This rearrangement joins TRBV2 to TRBJ2-7; weak D call: TRBD2 (6 bases). The source is a young man who received the YFV17D yellow fever vaccine. The sample in question was CD8+ T cells sorted from PBMCs, obtained 5 days after the yellow fever booster vaccination. CDR3 protein: CASESGSLHEQYF. The CDR3 bases are TGTGCCTCCGAAAGCGGGTCTCTGCACGAGCAGTACTTC. The entire variable domain, with the rest obtained from reference TRBV2 and TRBJ2-7, is as follows: EPEVTQTPSHQVTQMGQEVILRCVPISNHLYFYWYRQILGQKVEFLVSFYNNEISEKSEIFDDQFSVERPDGSNFTLKIRSTKLEDSAMYFCASESGSLHEQYFGPGTRLTVT.